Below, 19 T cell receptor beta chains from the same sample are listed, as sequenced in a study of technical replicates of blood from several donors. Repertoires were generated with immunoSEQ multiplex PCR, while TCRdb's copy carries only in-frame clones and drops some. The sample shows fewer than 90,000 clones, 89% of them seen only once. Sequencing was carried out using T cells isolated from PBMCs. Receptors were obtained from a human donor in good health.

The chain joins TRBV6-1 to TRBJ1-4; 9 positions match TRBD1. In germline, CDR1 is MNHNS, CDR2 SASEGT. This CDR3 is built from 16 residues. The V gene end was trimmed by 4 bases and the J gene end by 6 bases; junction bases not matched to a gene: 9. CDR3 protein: CASSVRPGQGYEKLFF. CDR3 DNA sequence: TGTGCCAGCAGTGTTCGACCGGGACAGGGTTATGAAAAACTGTTTTTT.

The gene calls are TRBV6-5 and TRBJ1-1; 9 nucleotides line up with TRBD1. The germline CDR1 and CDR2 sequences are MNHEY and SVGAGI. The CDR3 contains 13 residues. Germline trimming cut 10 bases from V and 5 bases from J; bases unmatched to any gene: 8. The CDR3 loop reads CATERQGETEAFF. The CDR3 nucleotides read TGTGCCACAGAAAGACAGGGGGAAACTGAAGCTTTCTTT.

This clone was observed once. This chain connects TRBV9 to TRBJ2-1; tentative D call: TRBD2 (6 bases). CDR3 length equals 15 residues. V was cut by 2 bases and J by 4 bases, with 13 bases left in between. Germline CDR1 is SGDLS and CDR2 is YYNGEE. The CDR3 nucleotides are TGTGCCAGCAGCGTTGGAGGGAATCCATACAATGAGCAGTTCTTC. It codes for CASSVGGNPYNEQFF.

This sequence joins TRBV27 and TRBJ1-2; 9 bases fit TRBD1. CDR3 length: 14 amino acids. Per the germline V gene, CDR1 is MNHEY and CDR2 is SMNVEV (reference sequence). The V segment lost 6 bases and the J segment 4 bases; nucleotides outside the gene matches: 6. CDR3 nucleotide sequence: TGTGCCAGCAGCCCGGACAGGGGTGCCTATGGCTACACCTTC. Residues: CASSPDRGAYGYTF.

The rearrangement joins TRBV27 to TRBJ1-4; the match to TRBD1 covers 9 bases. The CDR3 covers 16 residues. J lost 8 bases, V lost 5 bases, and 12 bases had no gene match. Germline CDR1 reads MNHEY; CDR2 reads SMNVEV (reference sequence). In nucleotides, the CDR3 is TGTGCCAGCAGTCCTGGACCCGGGACAGGGAACGAAAAACTGTTTTTT. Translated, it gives CASSPGPGTGNEKLFF.

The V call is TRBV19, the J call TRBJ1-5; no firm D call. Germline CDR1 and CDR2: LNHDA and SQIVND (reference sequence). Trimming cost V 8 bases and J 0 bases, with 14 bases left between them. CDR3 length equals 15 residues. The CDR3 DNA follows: TGTGCCAGTCTGGTTGGGCCTAATAGCAATCAGCCCCAGCATTTT. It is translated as CASLVGPNSNQPQHF.

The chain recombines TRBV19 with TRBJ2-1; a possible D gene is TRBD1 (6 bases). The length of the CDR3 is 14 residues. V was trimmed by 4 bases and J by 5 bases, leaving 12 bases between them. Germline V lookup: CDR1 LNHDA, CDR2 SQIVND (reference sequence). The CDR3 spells CASSKRQDHNEQFF. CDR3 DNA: TGTGCCAGTAGTAAAAGACAGGATCACAATGAGCAGTTCTTC.

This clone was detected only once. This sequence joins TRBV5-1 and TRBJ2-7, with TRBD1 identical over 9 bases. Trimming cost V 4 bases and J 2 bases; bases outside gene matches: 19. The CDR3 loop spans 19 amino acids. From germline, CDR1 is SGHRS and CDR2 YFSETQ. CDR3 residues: CASSTRPSNPGQGPYEQYF. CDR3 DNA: TGCGCCAGCAGCACCAGACCCTCGAATCCGGGACAGGGCCCCTACGAGCAGTACTTC.

CDR3 protein: CASSEGLATDTQYF. The DNA of the CDR3 is TGTGCCAGCAGCGAGGGACTAGCCACAGATACGCAGTATTTT. This chain joins TRBV11-3 and TRBJ2-3; 9 bases line up with TRBD2. The CDR3 sequence is 14 residues long. With 5 bases clipped from V and 2 bases from J, the junction kept 2 bases outside the gene matches. CDR1 is SGHNT, CDR2 YENEEA, per germline.

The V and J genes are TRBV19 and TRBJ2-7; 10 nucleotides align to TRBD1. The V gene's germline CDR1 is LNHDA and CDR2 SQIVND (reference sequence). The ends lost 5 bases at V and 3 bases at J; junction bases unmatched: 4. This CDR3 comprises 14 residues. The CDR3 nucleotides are TGTGCCAGTAGTGGGGACAGGGGCCTCTACGAGCAGTACTTC. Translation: CASSGDRGLYEQYF.

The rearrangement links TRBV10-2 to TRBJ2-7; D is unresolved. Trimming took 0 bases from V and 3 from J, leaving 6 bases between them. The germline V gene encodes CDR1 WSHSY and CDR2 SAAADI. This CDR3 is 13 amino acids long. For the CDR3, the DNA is TGCGCCAGCAGTGAGTCGCCGGGCTACGAGCAGTACTTC. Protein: CASSESPGYEQYF.

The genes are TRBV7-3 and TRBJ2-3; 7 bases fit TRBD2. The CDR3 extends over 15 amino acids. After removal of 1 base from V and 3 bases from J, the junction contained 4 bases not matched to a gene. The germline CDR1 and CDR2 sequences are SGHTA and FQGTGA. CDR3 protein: CASSLSGRSTDTQYF. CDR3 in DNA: TGTGCCAGCAGCTTAAGCGGGAGATCTACAGATACGCAGTATTTT.

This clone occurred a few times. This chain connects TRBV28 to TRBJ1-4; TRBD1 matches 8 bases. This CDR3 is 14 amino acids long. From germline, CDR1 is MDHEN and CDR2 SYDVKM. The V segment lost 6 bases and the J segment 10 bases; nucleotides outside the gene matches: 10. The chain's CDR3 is CASSRDRWAGKLFF. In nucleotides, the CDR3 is TGTGCCAGCAGCCGGGACAGGTGGGCGGGAAAACTGTTTTTT. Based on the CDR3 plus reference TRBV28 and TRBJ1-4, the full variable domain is DVKVTQSSRYLVKRTGEKVFLECVQDMDHENMFWYRQDPGLGLRLIYFSYDVKMKEKGDIPEGYSVSREKKERFSLILESASTNQTSMYLCASSRDRWAGKLFFGSGTQLSVL.

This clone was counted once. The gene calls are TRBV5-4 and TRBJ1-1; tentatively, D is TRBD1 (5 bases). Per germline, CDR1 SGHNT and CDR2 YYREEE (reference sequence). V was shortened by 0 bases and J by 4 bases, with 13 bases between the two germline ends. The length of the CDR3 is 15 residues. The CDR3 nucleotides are TGTGCCAGCAGCTTGGGTGGGTTAAGGGGCACTGAAGCTTTCTTT. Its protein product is CASSLGGLRGTEAFF. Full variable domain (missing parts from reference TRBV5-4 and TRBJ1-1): ETGVTQSPTHLIKTRGQQVTLRCSSQSGHNTVSWYQQALGQGPQFIFQYYREEENGRGNFPPRFSGLQFPNYSSELNVNALELDDSALYLCASSLGGLRGTEAFFGQGTRLTVV.

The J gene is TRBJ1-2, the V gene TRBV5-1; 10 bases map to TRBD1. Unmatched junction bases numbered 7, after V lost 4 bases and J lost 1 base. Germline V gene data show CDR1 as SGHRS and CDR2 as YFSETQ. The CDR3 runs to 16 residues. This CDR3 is CASSEGQGKGNYGYTF. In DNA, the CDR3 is TGCGCCAGCAGCGAGGGACAGGGGAAGGGTAACTATGGCTACACCTTC.

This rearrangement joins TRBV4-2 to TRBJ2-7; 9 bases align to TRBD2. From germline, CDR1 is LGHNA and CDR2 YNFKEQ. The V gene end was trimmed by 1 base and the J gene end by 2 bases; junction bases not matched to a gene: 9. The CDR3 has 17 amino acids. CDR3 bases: TGTGCCAGCAGCCAAGGGGCGGGAGGGACTCCTCCCTACGAGCAGTACTTC. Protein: CASSQGAGGTPPYEQYF.

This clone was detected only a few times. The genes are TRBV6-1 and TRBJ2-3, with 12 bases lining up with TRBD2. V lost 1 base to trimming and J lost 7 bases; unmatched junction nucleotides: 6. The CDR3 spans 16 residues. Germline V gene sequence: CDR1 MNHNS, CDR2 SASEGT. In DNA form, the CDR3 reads TGTGCCAGCAGTGAAGGGCTAGCGGGAGGGCCGAATACGCAGTATTTT. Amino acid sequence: CASSEGLAGGPNTQYF.

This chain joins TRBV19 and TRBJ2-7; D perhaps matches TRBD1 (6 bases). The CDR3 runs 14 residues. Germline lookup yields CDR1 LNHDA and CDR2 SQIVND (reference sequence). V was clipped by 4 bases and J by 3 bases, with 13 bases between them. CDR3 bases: TGTGCCAGTAGTACTACCCGGGACAACTACGAGCAGTACTTC. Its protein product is CASSTTRDNYEQYF. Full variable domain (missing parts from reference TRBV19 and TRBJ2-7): DGGITQSPKYLFRKEGQNVTLSCEQNLNHDAMYWYRQDPGQGLRLIYYSQIVNDFQKGDIAEGYSVSREKKESFPLTVTSAQKNPTAFYLCASSTTRDNYEQYFGPGTRLTVT.

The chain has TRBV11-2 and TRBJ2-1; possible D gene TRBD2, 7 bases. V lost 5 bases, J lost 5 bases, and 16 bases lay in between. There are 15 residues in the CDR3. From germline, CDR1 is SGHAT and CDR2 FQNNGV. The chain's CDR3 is CASSTPVGGHNEQFF. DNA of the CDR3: TGTGCCAGCAGCACCCCTGTGGGGGGGCACAATGAGCAGTTCTTC. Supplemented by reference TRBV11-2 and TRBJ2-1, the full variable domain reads EAGVAQSPRYKIIEKRQSVAFWCNPISGHATLYWYQQILGQGPKLLIQFQNNGVVDDSQLPKDRFSAERLKGVDSTLKIQPAKLEDSAVYLCASSTPVGGHNEQFFGPGTRLTVL.